Only a few counts were recorded for the clone carrying this TCR beta chain. The sample belongs to a study of T cells in Graves' hyperthyroidism and ophthalmopathy. Amplified TCR beta CDR3 regions came from RNA transcripts. A first-round RT-PCR of the TCR CDR3 used the HTBI primer set. TCRdb recomputed calls from the multiplex PCR reads with MiXCR, one row per CDR3 protein. The sample lists 750,000 to 900,000 distinct CDR3 sequences, around 39% seen once, with 7% to 10% in the top ten. The sequenced material came from blood. This sequence was found in a man aged 18 to 30 with Graves' hyperthyroidism.

The CDR3 loop reads CASSEWGGTEAFF. In DNA, the CDR3 is TGTGCCAGCAGTGAATGGGGTGGCACTGAAGCTTTCTTT. V is TRBV7-9 and J is TRBJ1-1; unclear D gene. From germline, CDR1 is SEHNR and CDR2 FQNEAQ (reference sequence). The V end lost 6 bases, the J end lost 4 bases, and 12 bases lay between the germline ends. The CDR3 runs to 13 residues. Using reference TRBV7-9 and TRBJ1-1 for the parts outside the CDR3, the full variable domain is DTGVSQNPRHKITKRGQNVTFRCDPISEHNRLYWYRQTLGQGPEFLTYFQNEAQLEKSRLLSDRFSAERPKGSFSTLEIQRTEQGDSAMYLCASSEWGGTEAFFGQGTRLTVV.